In its sample, the clone carrying this T cell receptor (beta chain) was seen many times. The sample belongs to a study of T-cell reconstitution after alpha-beta-depleted transplantation in children. There are 16 residues in the CDR3. V trimming: 0 bases; J trimming: 8 bases; junction bases outside the gene matches: 9. Germline V gene sequence: CDR1 LGHNA, CDR2 YNFKEQ. This sample's TCRbeta library carried unique molecular identifier barcodes. From the PCR reads, TCRdb called clonotypes with MiXCR, one entry per CDR3 protein. This table has approximately 640,000 distinct CDR3 sequences, roughly 15% appearing once.

This receptor was taken from a human donor who donated a stem cell graft to a child with acute myeloid leukemia. The sample consisted of PBMCs from the stem cell graft donor, taken from the stem cell graft. This chain uses TRBV4-2 with TRBJ2-3; TRBD2 matches 9 bases. CDR3 sequence reads: CASSQDRPSGDGTQYF. CDR3 sequence (DNA): TGTGCCAGCAGCCAAGATAGGCCTAGCGGGGACGGTACGCAGTATTTT.